This T cell receptor beta chain was observed in a study of cytomegalovirus exposure and HLA in healthy donors. Study as a whole: There were over 350 genotyped donors. Of these, about 81% fell in the genetic ancestry cluster associated with self-reported Caucasian donors.

When sampled, the donors appeared nominally healthy, though they likely had unrecorded immune exposures. The CDR3 extends over 14 amino acids. Germline lookup yields CDR1 SNHLY and CDR2 FYNNEI. V lost 7 bases, J lost 2 bases, and 11 bases lay in between. The PCR was carried out with 60 Vbeta primers and 13 Jbeta primers. As processed by the authors: The count from a later analysis was tens of millions of unique TCR beta chains, approximately 9.9 million of them shared. Data came from immunoSEQ multiplex PCR; TCRdb stores just in-frame clones and leaves some out. V, J and clone size were drawn from that table, and D and trimming were deduced from the DNA. The data contain about 170,000 clones, 75% to 90% of them singletons.

Sequences were obtained from PBMCs. The TCR sequence derives from a male donor in good health and CMV-seronegative. J is TRBJ2-2 and V is TRBV2, with D uncertain. CDR3 region: CASNRGSNTGELFF. DNA for the CDR3: TGTGCCAGCAATCGCGGCAGCAACACCGGGGAGCTGTTTTTT. The full variable domain, its missing parts supplied by reference TRBV2 and TRBJ2-2, is EPEVTQTPSHQVTQMGQEVILRCVPISNHLYFYWYRQILGQKVEFLVSFYNNEISEKSEIFDDQFSVERPDGSNFTLKIRSTKLEDSAMYFCASNRGSNTGELFFGEGSRLTVL.